The 25 T cell receptor beta chains given below trace back to one sample, sequenced in a study of T cells in Graves' hyperthyroidism and ophthalmopathy. Amplified regions were TCR beta CDR3 sequences from RNA transcripts. A first-round RT-PCR of the TCR CDR3 used the HTBI primer set. TCRdb analysed the multiplex PCR reads with MiXCR anew, one entry per CDR3 protein. Of around 300,000 distinct CDR3 sequences listed, around 15% are singletons. The sample consisted of blood. These receptors were taken from a woman aged 35 to 49 with Graves' hyperthyroidism.

This chain joins TRBV3-1 and TRBJ1-1, with D unresolved. This CDR3 comprises 15 residues. Trimming cost V 1 base and J 7 bases, with 16 bases left between them. Germline V gene lookup returns CDR1 LGHDT and CDR2 YNNKEL (reference sequence). CDR3 in DNA: TGTGCCAGCAGCCAAGGAACAGCACCCGAAAATGAAGCTTTCTTT. Protein: CASSQGTAPENEAFF.

This clonotype was observed at least ten times. The chain combines TRBV28 with TRBJ1-4; 7 nucleotides line up with TRBD1. In germline, CDR1 is MDHEN, CDR2 SYDVKM. Germline trimming cut 7 bases from V and 7 bases from J; bases unmatched to any gene: 6. The CDR3 totals 13 residues. The CDR3 sequence is CASTHQGVEKLFF. The CDR3 nucleotides read TGTGCCAGCACCCATCAGGGGGTTGAAAAACTGTTTTTT.

In its sample, this clonotype was seen many times. This sequence joins TRBV28 and TRBJ1-4, with D tentatively TRBD1 (5 bases). Germline loops: CDR1 MDHEN, CDR2 SYDVKM. The CDR3 has 17 amino acids. Trimming took 2 bases from V and 0 from J, leaving 13 bases between them. CDR3 in amino acids: CASSLPGDPATNEKLFF. In DNA form, the CDR3 reads TGTGCCAGCAGTTTACCGGGGGACCCTGCAACTAATGAAAAACTGTTTTTT.

In this sample, this clonotype turned up once. The chain joins TRBV19 to TRBJ2-1; D possibly corresponds to TRBD2 (6 bases). V shed 3 bases and J shed 0 bases, with 9 bases lying between them. The CDR3 is made up of 15 amino acids. Germline-derived CDR1 and CDR2 are LNHDA and SQIVND (reference sequence). The CDR3 spells CASSMGLSSYNEQFF. CDR3 coding DNA: TGTGCCAGTAGTATGGGACTTTCCTCCTACAATGAGCAGTTCTTC.

This clonotype was detected many times. The V and J genes are TRBV2 and TRBJ2-7, with 7 bases lining up with TRBD1. The V gene's germline CDR1 is SNHLY and CDR2 FYNNEI. V shed 6 bases, J shed 1 base, and the junction held 9 bases outside the gene matches. The CDR3 extends over 15 amino acids. The CDR3 DNA reads as TGTGCCAGCAGGAAAACAGGGGCCGGTTCCTACGAGCAGTACTTC. It codes for CASRKTGAGSYEQYF.

This clonotype was seen many times. V gene TRBV7-8 combines with J gene TRBJ2-3; D may be TRBD1 or TRBD2 (5 bases each). There are 15 residues in the CDR3. The V and J ends lost 0 bases and 2 bases respectively, with 9 bases between them. Germline values: CDR1 SGHVS, CDR2 FQNEAQ. In DNA, the CDR3 is TGTGCCAGCAGCTTAGCGGGACGGATCACAGATACGCAGTATTTT. Its protein product is CASSLAGRITDTQYF.

This clonotype came up once. A read error may account for a junction end that differs from germline. The V call is TRBV20-1, the J call TRBJ2-4; TRBD2 aligns across 14 bases. CDR1 is DFQATT, CDR2 SNEGSKA, per germline (reference sequence). The CDR3 covers 15 residues. The CDR3 here is CSARDGTSGRGIPYF. Here the CDR3 DNA reads TGCAGTGCTAGAGATGGGACTAGCGGGAGAGGAATTCCGTACTTC.

The V gene is TRBV29-1, the J gene TRBJ2-7; 9 bases map to TRBD2. Per germline, CDR1 SQVTM and CDR2 ANQGSEA. This CDR3 contains 11 residues. With 7 bases clipped from V and 9 bases from J, the junction kept 7 bases outside the gene matches. CDR3 nucleotide sequence: TGCAGCGCTGTGGGACTAGCCGGGCAGTACTTC. It encodes CSAVGLAGQYF.

This clonotype turned up a few times. V is TRBV20-1 and J is TRBJ2-7; D call uncertain. Germline loops: CDR1 DFQATT, CDR2 SNEGSKA (reference sequence). V shed 3 bases and J shed 2 bases, with 11 bases lying between them. The CDR3 is 13 residues long. CDR3 amino acids: CSASPGLAYEQYF. The CDR3, as DNA: TGCAGTGCTAGCCCCGGCCTAGCCTACGAGCAGTACTTC.

There are many counts of this clonotype. V is TRBV27 and J is TRBJ1-5; 8 nucleotides agree with TRBD1. This CDR3 comprises 15 residues. Germline-derived CDR1 and CDR2 are MNHEY and SMNVEV (reference sequence). Trimming at V came to 0 bases and at J to 2 bases, leaving 0 bases not matched to a gene. In nucleotides, the CDR3 is TGTGCCAGCAGTTTATCGACAGGGGGCAATCAGCCCCAGCATTTT. Protein sequence: CASSLSTGGNQPQHF.

This clonotype was seen a handful of times. The rearrangement uses TRBV13 and TRBJ2-2, with D uncertain. The CDR3 loop spans 16 amino acids. Germline V gives CDR1 PRHDT, CDR2 FYEKMQ (reference sequence). The germline V and J ends were trimmed by 3 bases and 0 bases, with 11 bases remaining between them. This chain's CDR3 is CASSLKGGANTGELFF. DNA for the CDR3: TGTGCCAGCAGCTTGAAGGGTGGCGCGAACACCGGGGAGCTGTTTTTT.

This clonotype appeared many times. The V and J genes are TRBV28 and TRBJ1-5, with 7 bases matching TRBD1. V gave up 6 bases and J gave up 5 bases; unmatched junction bases: 7. Per germline, CDR1 MDHEN and CDR2 SYDVKM. This CDR3 spans 14 amino acids. CDR3 DNA: TGTGCCAGCAGAACGGGACAGTTAGATCAGCCCCAGCATTTT. Residues: CASRTGQLDQPQHF.

This clonotype was recorded at least ten times. The V gene is TRBV2, the J gene TRBJ1-5; the D is unclear. The CDR3 has 14 residues. In germline, CDR1 is SNHLY, CDR2 FYNNEI. The germline V and J ends were trimmed by 5 bases and 5 bases, with 13 bases remaining between them. The CDR3 nucleotides read TGTGCCAGCAGTCCTTTTGGACGGGATCAGCCCCAGCATTTT. Translating gives CASSPFGRDQPQHF.

This clonotype was seen at least ten times. The chain carries TRBV7-2 and TRBJ1-1, with TRBD1 as a possible D gene (6 bases). This CDR3 spans 15 amino acids. Germline values: CDR1 SGHTA, CDR2 FQGNSA. The germline V and J ends were trimmed by 5 bases and 5 bases, with 18 bases remaining between them. The CDR3, as DNA: TGTGCCAGCAGCCCGAGGGGGGGCCAATGGACTGAAGCTTTCTTT. It yields the protein CASSPRGGQWTEAFF.

This clonotype was picked up a small number of times. The V call is TRBV3-1, the J call TRBJ1-6; TRBD1 is a possible D gene (5 bases). CDR3 size: 13 residues. The germline V and J ends were trimmed by 5 bases and 10 bases, with 12 bases remaining between them. Germline V lookup: CDR1 LGHDT, CDR2 YNNKEL (reference sequence). The CDR3 bases are TGTGCCAGCAGCGCGTTCGGGGGATCACCCCTCCACTTT. It yields the protein CASSAFGGSPLHF.

In this sample, this clonotype turned up a few times. The J gene is TRBJ2-7, the V gene TRBV6-4, with no clear D. V dropped 5 bases and J dropped 6 bases, with 14 bases sitting between them. Germline V gene lookup returns CDR1 MRHNA and CDR2 SNTAGT. The CDR3 consists of 13 residues. The CDR3 DNA follows: TGTGCCAGCAGTAAGGGTCCCCAGACCGAGCAGTACTTC. Amino acids: CASSKGPQTEQYF.

J is TRBJ2-1 and V is TRBV28; 10 positions agree with TRBD2. This CDR3 contains 15 residues. In germline, CDR1 is MDHEN, CDR2 SYDVKM. V gave up 2 bases and J gave up 10 bases; unmatched junction bases: 8. The CDR3 bases are TGTGCCAGCAGTTTAAGGGGACTAGCGCGAGGGGAGCAGTTCTTC. This translates into CASSLRGLARGEQFF. The entire variable domain, with the rest obtained from reference TRBV28 and TRBJ2-1, is as follows: DVKVTQSSRYLVKRTGEKVFLECVQDMDHENMFWYRQDPGLGLRLIYFSYDVKMKEKGDIPEGYSVSREKKERFSLILESASTNQTSMYLCASSLRGLARGEQFFGPGTRLTVL.

This clonotype was observed many times. The V call is TRBV12-3 or TRBV12-4, the J call TRBJ2-2; D unresolved. V was shortened by 3 bases and J by 2 bases, with 7 bases between the two germline ends. The CDR3 loop spans 14 amino acids. CDR3 region: CASSFAINTGELFF. The CDR3 region has the DNA TGTGCCAGCAGTTTCGCGATAAACACCGGGGAGCTGTTTTTT.

Turning to this clonotype: This may come from a read error, since a much larger clone is one base off. The chain couples TRBV30 to TRBJ2-1, with TRBD2 matching over 11 bases. Looked up from germline, CDR1 is GTSNPN and CDR2 is SVGIG (reference sequence). The junction had 4 bases not matched to a gene; V was cut back by 0 bases and J by 9 bases. The CDR3 runs 14 residues. The CDR3 sequence: CAWSVLAGDSEQFF. CDR3 sequence (DNA): TGTGCCTGGAGTGTACTAGCGGGGGACAGTGAGCAGTTCTTC.

Ten or more counts support this clonotype. Sequence at one end of the junction differs from germline and may be a read error. The gene calls are TRBV13 and TRBJ1-1; D not resolved. Germline CDR1 PRHDT, CDR2 FYEKMQ (reference sequence). The CDR3 runs to 16 residues. CDR3 sequence reads: CASSLGPLGGNPEAFF. CDR3 coding DNA: TGTGCCAGCAGCTTAGGCCCACTCGGAGGGAACCCTGAAGCTTTCTTT.

This clonotype was seen ten or more times. The chain uses TRBV5-6 and TRBJ1-4; 9 nucleotides match TRBD1. The CDR3 runs to 15 residues. Germline lookup yields CDR1 SGHDT and CDR2 YYEEEE. Germline trimming cut 0 bases from V and 5 bases from J; bases unmatched to any gene: 2. CDR3 sequence reads: CASSLVGTGNEKLFF. The CDR3 nucleotides read TGTGCCAGCAGCTTGGTTGGGACAGGGAATGAAAAACTGTTTTTT.

At least ten counts were recorded for this clonotype. The chain links TRBV28 to TRBJ1-2, with D tentatively TRBD1 (6 bases). Germline V gives CDR1 MDHEN, CDR2 SYDVKM. Trimming left V 5 bases short and J 9 bases short, with 10 bases between. The CDR3 length is 11 residues. The CDR3 sequence is CASSGDTRYTF. CDR3 DNA sequence: TGTGCCAGCAGTGGGGACACCCGCTACACCTTC.

The genes are TRBV7-2 and TRBJ1-5; 8 bases fit TRBD1. Per germline, CDR1 SGHTA and CDR2 FQGNSA. Unmatched junction bases numbered 5, after V lost 4 bases and J lost 6 bases. The CDR3 totals 14 residues. CDR3 sequence reads: CASSSGQVGQPQHF. As DNA, the CDR3 is TGTGCCAGCAGCTCGGGACAGGTGGGTCAGCCCCAGCATTTT. Together with reference TRBV7-2 and TRBJ1-5, the CDR3 gives the full variable domain: GAGVSQSPSNKVTEKGKDVELRCDPISGHTALYWYRQSLGQGLEFLIYFQGNSAPDKSGLPSDRFSAERTGGSVSTLTIQRTQQEDSAVYLCASSSGQVGQPQHFGDGTRLSIL.

About this clonotype: A read error may be the cause here, since a much bigger clone is one base away. The V gene is TRBV29-1, the J gene TRBJ2-1; 8 nucleotides match TRBD1. Germline trimming cut 7 bases from V and 2 bases from J; bases unmatched to any gene: 10. The CDR3 runs 15 residues. Germline loops: CDR1 SQVTM, CDR2 ANQGSEA. The CDR3 DNA follows: TGCAGCGCAGGGGGCGGGACAGGAGCCTACAATGAGCAGTTCTTC. It yields the protein CSAGGGTGAYNEQFF.

This clonotype has a count of ten or more. This chain joins TRBV28 and TRBJ1-2, with D possibly TRBD1 on 6 matching bases. The ends were cut back, 7 bases at V and 4 bases at J, with 16 bases in the middle. This CDR3 has 14 amino acids. Germline V gives CDR1 MDHEN, CDR2 SYDVKM. CDR3 coding DNA: TGTGCCAGCATTTCCCCAGGGGCGGGCTATGGCTACACCTTC. Translated: CASISPGAGYGYTF.